The following is a TCR beta chain sequence with its context. The CDR3 length is 16 residues. J was trimmed by 1 base and V by 7 bases; bases with no gene match: 15. Germline V CDR1 and CDR2: GTSNPN, SVGIG (reference sequence). The sample comes from a study of blood T cell repertoires in COVID-19. Study-level information: Samples of COVID-19 (acute and convalescent) were obtained from the United States, Italy and Spain. PBMCs, B-cell-depleted T cells, or T cells provided the cDNA or gDNA that made up the material.

In the authors' workflow: Reference gene primer amplification yielded estimated nucleated cell counts. Some clones are missing from TCRdb's copy, which holds only in-frame ones; the method was immunoSEQ multiplex PCR. That table is the source of V, J and clone size, and D and trimming were worked out from the DNA. The sample consists of roughly 100,000 clones, about 88% of them appearing once. The chain joins TRBV30 to TRBJ1-1, with TRBD1 identical over 7 bases. The sequence was obtained from an elderly woman with active COVID-19. The specimen sequenced was peripheral blood. The CDR3 sequence is CAFAGTESGANTEAFF. DNA of the CDR3: TGTGCCTTCGCCGGGACAGAATCGGGGGCGAACACTGAAGCTTTCTTT.